Following are 30 T cell receptor beta chains from one sample sequenced in a study of cytomegalovirus exposure and HLA in healthy donors. The PCR employed 60 Vbeta primers together with 13 Jbeta primers. Sequencing was performed with immunoSEQ multiplex PCR; in TCRdb, only in-frame clones are kept and a portion is missing. The sample lists 200,000 to 250,000 clones, 70% to 85% occurring once. The source material was PBMCs. These TCRs come from a woman aged 60-75 years in good health and CMV-seropositive.

The chain recombines TRBV6-1 with TRBJ1-2; 8 bases match TRBD1. This CDR3 contains 15 residues. Germline V gene data show CDR1 as MNHNS and CDR2 as SASEGT. V gave up 6 bases and J gave up 8 bases; unmatched junction bases: 14. DNA for the CDR3: TGTGCCAGCAGACAGGACAGGGCTATTCCTATGGGCTACACCTTC. This sequence encodes CASRQDRAIPMGYTF.

The CDR3 sequence is CASSLVVRSGGGREQFF. Written as DNA, the CDR3 is TGTGCCAGCAGCTTAGTGGTACGGTCAGGGGGTGGTAGGGAGCAGTTCTTC. This rearrangement joins TRBV11-2 to TRBJ2-1; TRBD1 aligns across 7 bases. The V segment lost 1 base and the J segment 10 bases; nucleotides outside the gene matches: 16. The CDR3 is made up of 17 amino acids. Germline V lookup: CDR1 SGHAT, CDR2 FQNNGV.

The CDR3 sequence is CASNGQLNTEAFF. The CDR3 DNA follows: TGTGCCAGTAACGGACAGTTGAACACTGAAGCTTTCTTT. V is TRBV19 and J is TRBJ1-1; maybe TRBD1 (6 bases). CDR1 and CDR2 from the germline V gene are LNHDA and SQIVND (reference sequence). V was pared by 7 bases and J by 0 bases, with 9 bases between. This CDR3 region has 13 residues.

The chain carries TRBV9 and TRBJ1-2; 10 bases agree with TRBD1. Trimming removed 4 bases from V and 5 bases from J; junction bases left unmatched: 8. This CDR3 spans 15 amino acids. The germline gives CDR1 SGDLS, CDR2 YYNGEE. CDR3 residues: CASSPQTGGEYGYTF. DNA of the CDR3: TGTGCCAGCAGCCCCCAGACAGGGGGCGAATATGGCTACACCTTC.

The chain has TRBV6-1 and TRBJ1-2, with TRBD1 matching 11 bases. Per germline, CDR1 MNHNS and CDR2 SASEGT. V gave up 5 bases and J gave up 7 bases; unmatched junction bases: 6. The CDR3 is 14 residues long. This CDR3 is CASSSGQGAFGYTF. CDR3 nucleotides: TGTGCCAGCAGTTCCGGACAGGGGGCCTTTGGCTACACCTTC.

This clone was observed a handful of times. This sequence joins TRBV7-2 and TRBJ1-4; 9 nucleotides line up with TRBD1. The CDR3 extends over 13 amino acids. Trimming removed 4 bases from V and 8 bases from J; junction bases left unmatched: 2. The germline CDR1 and CDR2 sequences are SGHTA and FQGNSA. For the CDR3, the DNA is TGTGCCAGCAGCTCGACAGGGGGAGAAAAACTGTTTTTT. It codes for CASSSTGGEKLFF.

V usage is TRBV9 and J usage is TRBJ2-5; the match to TRBD1 covers 8 bases. V lost 3 bases and J lost 5; bases outside the gene matches: 9. Looked up from germline, CDR1 is SGDLS and CDR2 is YYNGEE. The CDR3 runs to 15 residues. The CDR3, as DNA: TGTGCCAGCAGCGCGGGACAGGCCTTCCCCGAGACCCAGTACTTC. It specifies CASSAGQAFPETQYF.

The chain joins TRBV6-1 to TRBJ2-7; TRBD2 agrees at 13 bases. CDR1 and CDR2 from the germline V gene are MNHNS and SASEGT. Trimming cost V 1 base and J 6 bases; bases outside gene matches: 12. The CDR3 runs to 18 residues. The CDR3 reads CASSEVTGLAGEVGEQYF. The CDR3 DNA reads as TGTGCCAGCAGTGAAGTAACCGGACTAGCGGGAGAAGTAGGCGAGCAGTACTTC.

This chain connects TRBV14 to TRBJ2-7, with D tentatively TRBD2 (6 bases). The ends were cut back, 4 bases at V and 2 bases at J, with 12 bases in the middle. Looked up from germline, CDR1 is SGHDN and CDR2 is FVKESK. CDR3 size: 14 residues. Here the CDR3 reads CASSRRRGTYEQYF. CDR3 coding DNA: TGTGCCAGCAGCCGCAGGCGGGGTACCTACGAGCAGTACTTC.

The chain recombines TRBV5-1 with TRBJ2-4; D perhaps matches TRBD2 (5 bases). The V and J ends lost 3 bases and 7 bases respectively, with 11 bases between them. Germline V lookup: CDR1 SGHRS, CDR2 YFSETQ. CDR3 length equals 13 residues. The CDR3 protein is CASSSPGENIQYF. In DNA, the CDR3 is TGCGCCAGCAGCTCCCCCGGGGAGAACATTCAGTACTTC.

The chain links TRBV5-4 to TRBJ2-2, with 13 nucleotides matching TRBD2. Germline-derived CDR1 and CDR2 are SGHNT and YYREEE (reference sequence). V dropped 4 bases and J dropped 4; count of bases not matched to a gene: 4. The CDR3 spans 16 residues. CDR3 DNA: TGTGCCAGCAGCCCCCGACTAGCGGGGGGCACCGGGGAGCTGTTTTTT. Encoded protein: CASSPRLAGGTGELFF.

This clone was seen more than once but under ten times. The chain employs TRBV30 and TRBJ2-3, with 8 bases fitting TRBD1. V was clipped by 3 bases and J by 4 bases; unmatched bases: 6. The CDR3 consists of 14 residues. Germline CDR1 is GTSNPN and CDR2 is SVGIG (reference sequence). CDR3 nucleotide sequence: TGTGCCTGGAGGGACAGGGTTTCCCCAGATACGCAGTATTTT. Its translation is CAWRDRVSPDTQYF.

This clone was observed a single time. This chain joins TRBV30 and TRBJ1-2; no clear D gene. V shed 2 bases and J shed 7 bases, with 14 bases lying between them. The germline CDR1 and CDR2 sequences are GTSNPN and SVGIG (reference sequence). The CDR3 is 13 residues long. The CDR3 sequence: CAWSPMGSLGYTF. CDR3 nucleotides: TGTGCCTGGAGTCCGATGGGCTCTCTTGGCTACACCTTC.

This clone was picked up a small number of times. The chain's CDR3 is CASSVDGDRYGYTF. The CDR3 DNA follows: TGTGCCAGCAGCGTAGATGGGGACAGATATGGCTACACCTTC. The chain uses TRBV9 and TRBJ1-2, with 7 bases identical to TRBD1. CDR1 and CDR2 (germline): SGDLS, YYNGEE. This CDR3 region has 14 residues. The V segment lost 0 bases and the J segment 5 bases; nucleotides outside the gene matches: 4.

This clone was recorded a few times. The genes are TRBV5-6 and TRBJ2-7; D possibly corresponds to TRBD2 (7 bases). The length of the CDR3 is 12 residues. The V gene's germline CDR1 is SGHDT and CDR2 YYEEEE. V was cut by 7 bases and J by 4 bases, with 12 bases left in between. CDR3 DNA: TGTGCCAGCGGGGGGGGGCCTTACGAGCAGTACTTC. This encodes CASGGGPYEQYF.

Comment on this clone: This sample also contains other DNA sequences that code for the same CDR3. This chain connects TRBV5-4 to TRBJ1-1; the D gene is possibly TRBD1 (6 bases). The V end lost 3 bases, the J end lost 1 base, and 7 bases lay between the germline ends. Looked up from germline, CDR1 is SGHNT and CDR2 is YYREEE (reference sequence). The length of the CDR3 is 13 residues. This CDR3 is CASSSGQNTEAFF. CDR3 in DNA: TGTGCCAGCAGCTCGGGACAGAACACTGAAGCTTTCTTT.

The chain links TRBV5-1 to TRBJ2-7; 8 nucleotides match TRBD2. Trimming removed 1 base from V and 6 bases from J; junction bases left unmatched: 6. Germline CDR1 SGHRS, CDR2 YFSETQ. The CDR3 consists of 14 residues. DNA of the CDR3: TGCGCCAGCAGCTTGAACGGGAGGGCCCGCGAGCAGTACTTC. Its protein is CASSLNGRAREQYF.

V and J are TRBV18 and TRBJ2-2; TRBD2 agrees at 9 bases. In germline, CDR1 is KGHSH, CDR2 LQKENI. This CDR3 region has 17 residues. J gave up 6 bases and V 6 bases, and 14 bases lay outside the gene matches. Here the CDR3 DNA reads TGTGCCAGCTCCCCAACCGGGCTAGCGGGAAAGGCCGGGGAGCTGTTTTTT. It encodes CASSPTGLAGKAGELFF.

The chain combines TRBV7-9 with TRBJ2-7; 8 nucleotides agree with TRBD1. The CDR3 length is 15 residues. Germline V gene lookup returns CDR1 SEHNR and CDR2 FQNEAQ (reference sequence). Losses at the gene ends were 4 bases for V and 0 bases for J; bases not matched to a gene: 5. The CDR3 sequence: CASSSGTGRSYEQYF. The CDR3 coding sequence is TGTGCCAGCAGCTCGGGGACAGGCCGCTCCTACGAGCAGTACTTC.

Note on this clone: An end of the junction differs from the germline gene, which may be a read error. V and J are TRBV28 and TRBJ2-6; D may be TRBD2 (6 bases). Germline-derived CDR1 and CDR2 are MDHEN and SYDVKM. CDR3 length: 16 amino acids. Here the CDR3 reads CASSLAGNSGANGLTF. CDR3 DNA: TGTGCCAGCAGTTTGGCGGGAAACTCTGGGGCCAACGGCCTGACTTTC. The full variable domain, completed using reference TRBV28 and TRBJ2-6, is DVKVTQSSRYLVKRTGEKVFLECVQDMDHENMFWYRQDPGLGLRLIYFSYDVKMKEKGDIPEGYSVSREKKERFSLILESASTNQTSMYLCASSLAGNSGANGLTFGAGSRLTVL.

V and J are TRBV7-2 and TRBJ1-1, with a weak D call TRBD1 (5 bases). This CDR3 region has 14 residues. V lost 5 bases and J lost 6, with 16 bases in between. In germline, CDR1 is SGHTA, CDR2 FQGNSA. The CDR3 coding sequence is TGTGCCAGCAGCAGTTATTATCAGGGCGCTGAAGCTTTCTTT. It codes for CASSSYYQGAEAFF.

V and J are TRBV10-3 and TRBJ2-7, with TRBD1 matching over 7 bases. V shed 3 bases, J shed 3 bases, and the junction held 8 bases outside the gene matches. This CDR3 contains 15 residues. Germline V gives CDR1 ENHRY, CDR2 SYGVKD. The chain's CDR3 is CAISDGQDNNYEQYF. In nucleotides, the CDR3 is TGTGCCATCAGTGATGGACAGGATAACAACTACGAGCAGTACTTC.

The V gene is TRBV4-3, the J gene TRBJ2-1, with 11 bases lining up with TRBD1. Germline V gene data show CDR1 as LGHNA and CDR2 as YSLEER. There are 15 residues in the CDR3. V lost 3 bases and J lost 7; bases outside the gene matches: 5. CDR3 sequence: CASSQQDRGRNEQFF. The CDR3 DNA reads TGCGCCAGCAGCCAGCAGGACAGGGGGCGAAATGAGCAGTTCTTC.

As for this clone: The same CDR3 is also encoded by other DNA sequences in this sample. This chain connects TRBV18 to TRBJ1-5, with TRBD1 as a possible D gene (5 bases). V was pared by 2 bases and J by 5 bases, with 7 bases between. The CDR3 contains 13 residues. Per germline, CDR1 KGHSH and CDR2 LQKENI. The CDR3 coding sequence is TGTGCCAGCTCACCATCGGGGGATCAGCCCCAGCATTTT. This gives the protein CASSPSGDQPQHF. Together with reference TRBV18 and TRBJ1-5, the CDR3 gives the full variable domain: NAGVMQNPRHLVRRRGQEARLRCSPMKGHSHVYWYRQLPEEGLKFMVYLQKENIIDESGMPKERFSAEFPKEGPSILRIQQVVRGDSAAYFCASSPSGDQPQHFGDGTRLSIL.

CDR3: CASSLPPNYGYTF. CDR3 coding DNA: TGTGCCAGCAGCCTCCCCCCTAACTATGGCTACACCTTC. The V call is TRBV28, the J call TRBJ1-2; D remains unclear. The CDR3 loop spans 13 amino acids. Germline V gives CDR1 MDHEN, CDR2 SYDVKM. Trimming removed 6 bases from V and 0 bases from J, with 8 bases in between.

The rearrangement links TRBV14 to TRBJ1-6; D possibly corresponds to TRBD1 (6 bases). The CDR3 extends over 15 amino acids. V gave up 2 bases and J gave up 10 bases, with 15 bases separating them. CDR1 is SGHDN, CDR2 FVKESK, per germline. The chain's CDR3 is CASSQLQGEGSPLHF. CDR3 bases: TGTGCCAGCAGCCAACTACAGGGTGAGGGCTCACCCCTCCACTTT.

The chain couples TRBV5-6 to TRBJ2-7; 7 positions agree with TRBD1. V shed 2 bases, J shed 2 bases, and the junction held 4 bases outside the gene matches. Germline values: CDR1 SGHDT, CDR2 YYEEEE. The CDR3 is 14 residues long. The CDR3 protein is CASSFRQGAYEQYF. The DNA of the CDR3 is TGTGCCAGCAGCTTCCGACAGGGAGCCTACGAGCAGTACTTC.

CDR3 protein: CASSLTGKSTEAFF. DNA for the CDR3: TGCGCCAGCAGCTTGACAGGGAAGAGCACTGAAGCTTTCTTT. The chain employs TRBV5-1 and TRBJ1-1; maybe TRBD1 (6 bases). The CDR3 has 14 residues. Germline V gene data show CDR1 as SGHRS and CDR2 as YFSETQ. V was shortened by 1 base and J by 4 bases, with 11 bases between the two germline ends.

Regarding this clone: Sequence at one end of the junction differs from germline and may be a read error. The genes are TRBV19 and TRBJ2-2; possible D gene TRBD2, 5 bases. The CDR3 extends over 14 amino acids. Germline CDR1 LNHDA, CDR2 SQIVND (reference sequence). CDR3 in amino acids: CASRPYQGIGELLF. The CDR3 DNA reads TGTGCCAGTCGACCCTATCAAGGGATCGGGGAGCTGCTTTTT.

The chain employs TRBV5-1 and TRBJ2-7; 7 bases are shared with TRBD1. V lost 5 bases to trimming and J lost 3 bases; unmatched junction nucleotides: 14. This CDR3 contains 16 residues. Germline CDR1 is SGHRS and CDR2 is YFSETQ. CDR3 sequence reads: CASRPTGTANLYEQYF. Written as DNA, the CDR3 is TGCGCCAGCAGACCCACCGGGACAGCGAATCTCTACGAGCAGTACTTC.